The 9 T cell receptor beta chains listed next were all sequenced from one sample in a study of CD8+CD57+ T cells in acquired aplastic anemia. Both TCR beta VDJ combination and CDR3 sequence profiling were carried out. Genomic DNA was the template for this profiling. TCRdb reprocessed the reads with MiXCR, giving one entry per CDR3 protein. The repertoire holds 35,000 to 40,000 distinct CDR3 sequences, 65% to 80% seen once, with over 20% in the top ten. Source material: sorted CD4+, CD8+, or CD8+CD57+ T cells (not recorded which) from PBMCs. Receptor source: a human donor in good health, serving as a control.

The V and J genes are TRBV9 and TRBJ2-5; 8 nucleotides agree with TRBD2. V was clipped by 3 bases and J by 2 bases; unmatched bases: 3. Germline V gene lookup returns CDR1 SGDLS and CDR2 YYNGEE. The CDR3 runs to 14 residues. The CDR3 DNA is TGTGCCAGCAGCGAAGGGACTAGGCAAGAGACCCAGTACTTC. Residues: CASSEGTRQETQYF.

The chain joins TRBV9 to TRBJ2-1; 13 bases are a match to TRBD2. The DNA end favors TRBJ2-7, so the J call may be wrong. Germline CDR1 SGDLS, CDR2 YYNGEE. CDR3 size: 15 residues. This CDR3 is CASSRLAGGLYEQYF. The CDR3 coding sequence is TGTGCCAGCAGCCGACTAGCGGGGGGTCTCTACGAGCAGTACTTC.

The CDR3 loop reads CASSPDTDVAFF. CDR3 bases: TGTGCCAGTAGTCCCGATACCGATGTCGCTTTCTTT. The chain carries TRBV19 and TRBJ1-1, with unresolved D. The V gene lost 5 bases and the J gene lost 11 bases, with 15 bases spanning the gap. Germline-derived CDR1 and CDR2 are LNHDA and SQIVND (reference sequence). The CDR3 spans 12 residues.

This clonotype was observed a handful of times. The gene calls are TRBV2 and TRBJ1-2; perhaps TRBD1 as D (5 bases). CDR1 is SNHLY, CDR2 FYNNEI, per germline. The CDR3 extends over 12 amino acids. With 7 bases removed from V and 8 bases from J, the gap between germline ends came to 14 bases. The DNA for the CDR3 is TGTGCCAGCATTGGGGGGTGGTCGGGCTACACCTTC. Protein product: CASIGGWSGYTF.

This chain links TRBV15 with TRBJ2-5; D unclear. Germline V gene sequence: CDR1 LNHNV, CDR2 YYDKDF (reference sequence). Trimming took 1 base from V and 4 from J, leaving 4 bases between them. CDR3 length equals 12 residues. For the CDR3, the DNA is TGTGCCACCAGCAGAGGCCCAGAGACCCAGTACTTC. It is translated as CATSRGPETQYF.

This chain uses TRBV10-3 with TRBJ2-7; 7 bases are a match to TRBD1. The CDR3 sequence is 12 residues long. CDR1 ENHRY and CDR2 SYGVKD come from the germline V gene. V shed 6 bases and J 4 bases; nucleotides not matched to a gene: 3. The CDR3 DNA is TGTGCCATCAGCCGGACAGGTTACGAGCAGTACGTC. Translation gives CAISRTGYEQYV.

V usage is TRBV11-2 and J usage is TRBJ1-2; weak D call: TRBD1 (5 bases). Germline assignment: CDR1 SGHAT and CDR2 FQNNGV. The CDR3 has 15 residues. V shed 0 bases and J shed 4 bases, with 12 bases lying between them. For the CDR3, the DNA is TGTGCCAGCAGCTTAGAGGGGGGTTTTCGCTATGGCTACACCTTC. Translation: CASSLEGGFRYGYTF.

The chain recombines TRBV7-3 with TRBJ1-4, with TRBD1 matching 7 bases. The CDR3 contains 14 residues. Looked up from germline, CDR1 is SGHTA and CDR2 is FQGTGA. J lost 8 bases, V lost 5 bases, and 8 bases had no gene match. Here the CDR3 reads CASSTGTDGEKLFF. CDR3 in DNA: TGTGCCAGCAGCACCGGGACAGACGGGGAAAAACTGTTTTTT.

This clonotype was counted between two and nine times. One end of the junction varies from germline; a read error may be responsible. V is TRBV7-3 and J is TRBJ2-3; 8 bases line up with TRBD2. The germline V gene has CDR1 SGHTA and CDR2 FQGTGA. The CDR3 spans 12 residues. The CDR3 protein is CTSSLGGDTRYF. CDR3 bases: TGTACCAGCAGCCTCGGGGGGGATACGCGGTATTTT.